This T cell receptor (beta chain) was sequenced during a study of spatial heterogeneity in lung cancer. Study summary: Alpha-chain sequences were consistently detected less often than beta-chain sequences.

Germline V gene data show CDR1 as SGHDT and CDR2 as YYEEEE. This CDR3 is built from 13 residues. V lost 4 bases, J lost 3 bases, and 10 bases lay in between. As to time point: sample taken at primary tumor resection. Samples were donated by 72 untreated early-stage non-small cell lung cancer patients. Unsorted whole RNA of tumor, nontumor lung or frozen PBMC was sequenced. Unique molecular identifiers, one per molecule, were present on every TCR cDNA molecule. TCRdb analysed the 5' RACE reads with MiXCR anew, one entry per CDR3 protein. The sample has approximately 49,000 distinct CDR3 sequences, about 5.8% seen once.

V usage is TRBV5-6 and J usage is TRBJ2-5; no reliable D call. The source was PBMCs, collected at surgery. The receptor's source is a male donor with early-stage non-small cell lung cancer. DNA of the CDR3: TGTGCCAGCAGCATAGCAAGGGAAGAGACCCAGTACTTC. Translation gives CASSIAREETQYF.